Listed below are T cell receptor beta chains from one sample, sequenced in a study of Ad26.COV2.S vaccination and SARS-CoV-2 variants. Sequencing was performed with immunoSEQ multiplex PCR; in TCRdb, only in-frame clones are kept and a portion is missing. The profile shows around 350,000 clones, around 92% of them singletons. Sequences were derived from peripheral blood, sampled after recovery from COVID-19. The source of these receptors is a human donor who had recovered from COVID-19. The conserved cysteine and the conserved F or W are not part of the CDR3 here.

TRBJ1-5,TRBV20-1,SASARGYQPQH
TRBJ2-7,TRBV7-9,ASSSDTAVYEQY
TRBJ2-3,TRBV4-3,ASSQDVQGNSDTQY
TRBJ2-6,TRBV27,ASSLAGTGGYGANVLT
TRBJ1-4,TRBV19,ASSTRQGPNEKLF
TRBJ2-3,TRBV11-3,APGRNRASTDTQY
TRBJ2-4,TRBV19,ASSIWDPRAKNIQY
TRBJ1-3,TRBV7-8,ASSLTTGSGNTIY
TRBJ2-7,TRBV6-2/TRBV6-3,ASSYSVSSYEQY
TRBJ1-5,TRBV24-1,ATSVRGQGGFQPQH
TRBJ1-3,TRBV6-5,ASSYVRAGNTIY
TRBJ1-2,TRBV19,ATALGATNYGYT